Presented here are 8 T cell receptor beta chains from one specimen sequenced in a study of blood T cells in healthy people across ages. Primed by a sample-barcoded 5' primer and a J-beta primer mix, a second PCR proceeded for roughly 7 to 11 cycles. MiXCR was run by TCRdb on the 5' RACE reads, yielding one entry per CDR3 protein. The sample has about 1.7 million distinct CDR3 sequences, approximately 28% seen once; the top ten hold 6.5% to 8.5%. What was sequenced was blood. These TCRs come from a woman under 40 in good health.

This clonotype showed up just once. In DNA, the CDR3 is TGTGCCAGCAGTGACCCACGCAGGGGAGATGGCTACACCTTC. Protein product: CASSDPRRGDGYTF. This chain uses TRBV2 with TRBJ1-2, with D tentatively TRBD1 (6 bases). Germline CDR1 is SNHLY and CDR2 is FYNNEI. V was pared by 3 bases and J by 6 bases, with 14 bases between. The CDR3 loop spans 14 amino acids.

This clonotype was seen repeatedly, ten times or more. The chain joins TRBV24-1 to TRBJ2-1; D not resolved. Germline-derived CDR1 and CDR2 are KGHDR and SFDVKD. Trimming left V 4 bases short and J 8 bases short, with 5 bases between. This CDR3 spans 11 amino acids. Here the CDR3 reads CATSEGYEQFF. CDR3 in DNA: TGTGCCACCAGTGAGGGCTATGAGCAGTTCTTC.

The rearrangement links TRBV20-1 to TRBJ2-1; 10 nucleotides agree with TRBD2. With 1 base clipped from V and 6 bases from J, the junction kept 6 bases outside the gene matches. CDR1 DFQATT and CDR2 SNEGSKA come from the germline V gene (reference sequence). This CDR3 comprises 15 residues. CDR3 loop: CSARGASGSSNEQFF. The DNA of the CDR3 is TGCAGTGCTAGAGGTGCTAGCGGGAGTTCCAATGAGCAGTTCTTC.

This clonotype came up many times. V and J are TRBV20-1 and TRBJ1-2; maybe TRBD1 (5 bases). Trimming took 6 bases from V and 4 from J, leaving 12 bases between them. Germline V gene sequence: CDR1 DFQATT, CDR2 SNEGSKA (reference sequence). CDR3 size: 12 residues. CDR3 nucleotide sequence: TGCAGTGCCCCAGACACAGGCTATGGCTACACCTTC. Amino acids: CSAPDTGYGYTF.

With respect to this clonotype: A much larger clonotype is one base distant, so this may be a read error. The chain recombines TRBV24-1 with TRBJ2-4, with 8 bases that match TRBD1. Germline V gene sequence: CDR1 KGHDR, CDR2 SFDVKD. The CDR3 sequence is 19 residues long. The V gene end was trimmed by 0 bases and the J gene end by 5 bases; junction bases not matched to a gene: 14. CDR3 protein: CATSDLRTGIGGRENIQYF. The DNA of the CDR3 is TGTGCCACCAGTGATTTGAGGACAGGGATTGGCGGCAGGGAAAACATTCAGTACTTC.

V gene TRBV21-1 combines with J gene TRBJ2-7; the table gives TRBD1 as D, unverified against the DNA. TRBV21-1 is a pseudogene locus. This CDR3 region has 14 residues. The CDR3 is CASSNRNIPYEQYF. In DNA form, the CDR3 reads TGTGCCAGCAGCAACCGGAACATTCCCTACGAGCAGTACTTC.

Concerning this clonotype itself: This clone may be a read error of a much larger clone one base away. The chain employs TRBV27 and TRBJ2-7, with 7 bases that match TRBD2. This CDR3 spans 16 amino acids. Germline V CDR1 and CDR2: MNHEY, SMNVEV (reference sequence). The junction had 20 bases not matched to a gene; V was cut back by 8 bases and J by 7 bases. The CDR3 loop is CASGNPSGWDYNEQYF. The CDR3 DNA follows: TGTGCCAGCGGGAACCCTAGCGGATGGGACTACAATGAGCAGTACTTC.

The chain's CDR3 is CASSSAGDGYEQYF. The CDR3 coding sequence is TGTGCCAGCAGCTCCGCGGGCGATGGTTACGAGCAGTACTTC. The genes are TRBV11-2 and TRBJ2-5, with D perhaps TRBD2 (5 bases). Judging by the DNA end, TRBJ2-7 fits better; the J call may be wrong. The CDR3 runs 14 residues. The germline gives CDR1 SGHAT, CDR2 FQNNGV.